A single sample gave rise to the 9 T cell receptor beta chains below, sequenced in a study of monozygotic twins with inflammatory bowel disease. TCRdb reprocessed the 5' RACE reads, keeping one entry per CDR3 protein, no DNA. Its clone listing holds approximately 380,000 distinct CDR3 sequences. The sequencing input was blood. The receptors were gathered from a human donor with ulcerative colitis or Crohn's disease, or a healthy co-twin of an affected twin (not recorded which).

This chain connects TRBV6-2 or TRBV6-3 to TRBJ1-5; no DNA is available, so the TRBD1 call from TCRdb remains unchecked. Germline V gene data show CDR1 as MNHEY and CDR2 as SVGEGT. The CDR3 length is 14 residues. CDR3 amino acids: CASSIRQGPRPQHF.

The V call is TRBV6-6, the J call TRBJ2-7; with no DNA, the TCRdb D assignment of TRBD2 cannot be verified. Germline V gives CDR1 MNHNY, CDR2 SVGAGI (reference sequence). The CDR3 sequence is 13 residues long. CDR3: CASGRGGRYEQYF.

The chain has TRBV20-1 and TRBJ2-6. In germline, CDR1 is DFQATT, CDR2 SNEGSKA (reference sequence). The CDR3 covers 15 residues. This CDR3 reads CSARDSSSGANVLTF.

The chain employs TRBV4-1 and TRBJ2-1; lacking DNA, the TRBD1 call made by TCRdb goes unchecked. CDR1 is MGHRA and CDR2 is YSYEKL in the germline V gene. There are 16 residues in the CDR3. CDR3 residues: CASSQGDRVLVGEQFF.

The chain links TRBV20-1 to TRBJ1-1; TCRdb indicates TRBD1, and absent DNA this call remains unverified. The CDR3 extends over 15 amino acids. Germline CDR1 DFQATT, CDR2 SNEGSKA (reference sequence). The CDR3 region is CSARSGWTRTTEAFF.

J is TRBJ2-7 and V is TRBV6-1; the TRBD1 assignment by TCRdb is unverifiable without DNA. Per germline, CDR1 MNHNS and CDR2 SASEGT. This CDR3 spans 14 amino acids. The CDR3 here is CASRTPGQGIEQYF.

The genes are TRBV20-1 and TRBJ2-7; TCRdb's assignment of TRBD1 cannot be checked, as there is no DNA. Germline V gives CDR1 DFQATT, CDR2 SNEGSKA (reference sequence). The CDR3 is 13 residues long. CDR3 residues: CSAIETPLSEQYF.

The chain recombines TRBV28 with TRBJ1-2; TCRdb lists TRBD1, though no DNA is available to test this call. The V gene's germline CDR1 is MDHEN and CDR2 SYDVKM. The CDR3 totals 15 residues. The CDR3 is CASSLLPGTNYGYTF.

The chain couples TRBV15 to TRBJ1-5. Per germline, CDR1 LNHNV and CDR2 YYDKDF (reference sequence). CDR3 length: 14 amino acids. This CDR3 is CATSRVDSNQPQHF.